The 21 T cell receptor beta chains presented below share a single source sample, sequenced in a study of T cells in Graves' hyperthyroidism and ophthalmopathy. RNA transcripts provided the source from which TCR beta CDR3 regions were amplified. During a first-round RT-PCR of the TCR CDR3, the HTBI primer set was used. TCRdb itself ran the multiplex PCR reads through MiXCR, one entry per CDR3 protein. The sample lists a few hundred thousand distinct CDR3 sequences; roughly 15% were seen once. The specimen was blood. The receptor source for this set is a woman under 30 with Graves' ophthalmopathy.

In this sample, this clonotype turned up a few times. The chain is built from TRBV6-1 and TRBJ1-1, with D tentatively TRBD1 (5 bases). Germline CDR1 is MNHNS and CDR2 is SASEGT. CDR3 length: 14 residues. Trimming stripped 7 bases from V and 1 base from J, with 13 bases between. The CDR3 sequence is CASKGEAWNTEAFF. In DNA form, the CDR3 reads TGTGCCAGCAAAGGGGAGGCTTGGAACACTGAAGCTTTCTTT.

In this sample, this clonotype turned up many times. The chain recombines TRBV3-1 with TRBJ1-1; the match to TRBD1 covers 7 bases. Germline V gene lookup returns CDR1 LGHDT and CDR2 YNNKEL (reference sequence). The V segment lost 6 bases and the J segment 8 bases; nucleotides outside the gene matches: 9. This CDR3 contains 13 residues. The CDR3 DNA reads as TGTGCCAGCAGGCACTTCAGGGGGGCGGAAGCTTTCTTT. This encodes CASRHFRGAEAFF.

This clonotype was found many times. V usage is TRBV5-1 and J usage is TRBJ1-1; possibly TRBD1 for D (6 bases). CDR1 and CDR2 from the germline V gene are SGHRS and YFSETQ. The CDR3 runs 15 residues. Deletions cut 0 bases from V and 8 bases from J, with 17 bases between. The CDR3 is CASSLEGETRGEAFF. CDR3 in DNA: TGCGCCAGCAGCTTGGAAGGGGAAACCAGGGGAGAAGCTTTCTTT.

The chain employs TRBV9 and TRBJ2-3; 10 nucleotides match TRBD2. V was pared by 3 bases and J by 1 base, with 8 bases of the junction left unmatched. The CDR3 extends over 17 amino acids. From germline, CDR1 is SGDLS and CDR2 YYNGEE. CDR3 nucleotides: TGTGCCAGCAGCGCAAATACCGGGACTAGCGGCACAGATACGCAGTATTTT. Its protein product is CASSANTGTSGTDTQYF.

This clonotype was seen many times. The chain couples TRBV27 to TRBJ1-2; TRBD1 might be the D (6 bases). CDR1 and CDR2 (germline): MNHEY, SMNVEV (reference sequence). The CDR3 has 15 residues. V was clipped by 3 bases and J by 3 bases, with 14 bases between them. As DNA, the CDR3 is TGTGCCAGCAGTTTCGGGGGGCAGTGGGACTATGGCTACACCTTC. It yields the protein CASSFGGQWDYGYTF.

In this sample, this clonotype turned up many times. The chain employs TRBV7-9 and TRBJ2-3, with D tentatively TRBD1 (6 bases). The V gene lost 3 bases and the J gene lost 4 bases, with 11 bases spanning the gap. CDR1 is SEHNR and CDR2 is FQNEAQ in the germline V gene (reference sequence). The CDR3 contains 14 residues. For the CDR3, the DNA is TGTGCCAGCAGCTTGATACAGGGCGCAGATACGCAGTATTTT. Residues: CASSLIQGADTQYF.

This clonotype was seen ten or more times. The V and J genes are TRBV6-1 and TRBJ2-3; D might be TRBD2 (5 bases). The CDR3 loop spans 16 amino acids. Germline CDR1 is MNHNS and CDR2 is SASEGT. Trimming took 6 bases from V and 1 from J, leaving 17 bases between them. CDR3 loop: CASSRSGVGGTDTQYF. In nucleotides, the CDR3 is TGTGCCAGCAGCCGCTCCGGGGTAGGTGGCACAGATACGCAGTATTTT.

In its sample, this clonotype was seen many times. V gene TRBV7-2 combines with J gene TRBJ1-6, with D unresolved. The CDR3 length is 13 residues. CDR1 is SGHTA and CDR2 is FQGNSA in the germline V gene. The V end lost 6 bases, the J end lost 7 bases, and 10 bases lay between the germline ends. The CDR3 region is CASRQATNSPLHF. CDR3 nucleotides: TGTGCCAGCAGGCAAGCCACAAATTCACCCCTCCACTTT.

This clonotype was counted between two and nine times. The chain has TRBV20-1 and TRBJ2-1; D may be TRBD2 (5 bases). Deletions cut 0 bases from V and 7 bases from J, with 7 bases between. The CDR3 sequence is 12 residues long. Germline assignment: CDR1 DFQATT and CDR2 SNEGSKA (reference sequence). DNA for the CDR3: TGCAGTGCTAGAGATTGGGAGAATGAGCAGTTCTTC. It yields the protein CSARDWENEQFF.

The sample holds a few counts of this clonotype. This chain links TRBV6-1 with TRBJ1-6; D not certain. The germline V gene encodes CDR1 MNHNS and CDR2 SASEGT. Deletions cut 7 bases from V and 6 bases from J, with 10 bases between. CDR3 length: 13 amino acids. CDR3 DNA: TGTGCCAGCAAGAAAGGGAGTAATTCACCCCTCCACTTT. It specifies CASKKGSNSPLHF.

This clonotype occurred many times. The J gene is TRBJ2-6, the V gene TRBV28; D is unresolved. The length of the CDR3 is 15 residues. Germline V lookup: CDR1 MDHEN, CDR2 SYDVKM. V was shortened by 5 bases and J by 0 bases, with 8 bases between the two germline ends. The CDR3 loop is CASSPGPSGANVLTF. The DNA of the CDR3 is TGTGCCAGCAGTCCGGGCCCCTCTGGGGCCAACGTCCTGACTTTC.

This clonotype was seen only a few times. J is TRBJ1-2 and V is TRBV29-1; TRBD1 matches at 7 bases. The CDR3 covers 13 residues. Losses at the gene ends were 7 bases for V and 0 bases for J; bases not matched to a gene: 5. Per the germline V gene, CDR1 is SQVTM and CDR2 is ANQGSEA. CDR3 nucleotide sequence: TGCAGCGCGCGGGACAGAACTAACTATGGCTACACCTTC. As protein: CSARDRTNYGYTF.

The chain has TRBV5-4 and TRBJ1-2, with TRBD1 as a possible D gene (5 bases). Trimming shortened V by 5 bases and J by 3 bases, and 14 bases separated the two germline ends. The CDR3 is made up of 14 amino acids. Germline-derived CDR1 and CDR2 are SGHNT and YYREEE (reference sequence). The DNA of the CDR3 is TGTGCCAGCAGACCGGGGGGTATCGACTATGGCTACACCTTC. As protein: CASRPGGIDYGYTF.

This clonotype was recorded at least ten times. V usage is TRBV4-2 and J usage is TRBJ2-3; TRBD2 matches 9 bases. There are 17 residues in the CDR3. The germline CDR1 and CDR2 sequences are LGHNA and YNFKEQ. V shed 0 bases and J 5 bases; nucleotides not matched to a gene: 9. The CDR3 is CASSQEKRAGGGDTQYF. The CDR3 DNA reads TGTGCCAGCAGCCAAGAGAAAAGAGCGGGAGGTGGAGATACGCAGTATTTT.

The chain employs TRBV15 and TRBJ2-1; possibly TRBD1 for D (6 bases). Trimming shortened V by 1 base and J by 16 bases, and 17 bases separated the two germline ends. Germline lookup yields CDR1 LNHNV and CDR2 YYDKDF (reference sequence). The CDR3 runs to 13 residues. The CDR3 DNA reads TGTGCCACCAGCAGAGCGGACAGTACGGGGTCCTTCTTC. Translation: CATSRADSTGSFF.

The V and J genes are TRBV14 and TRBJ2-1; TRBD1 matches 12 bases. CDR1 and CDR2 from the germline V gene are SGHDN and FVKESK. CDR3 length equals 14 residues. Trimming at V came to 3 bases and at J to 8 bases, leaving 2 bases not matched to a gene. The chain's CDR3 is CASSQGQGAHEQFF. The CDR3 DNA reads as TGTGCCAGCAGCCAGGGACAGGGGGCCCATGAGCAGTTCTTC.

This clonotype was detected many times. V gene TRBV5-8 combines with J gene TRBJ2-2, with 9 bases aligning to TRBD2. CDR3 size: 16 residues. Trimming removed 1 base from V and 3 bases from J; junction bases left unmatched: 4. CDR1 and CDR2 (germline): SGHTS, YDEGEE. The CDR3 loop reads CASSLSRGGDTGELFF. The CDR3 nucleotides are TGTGCCAGCAGCTTGTCGCGGGGGGGCGACACCGGGGAGCTGTTTTTT.

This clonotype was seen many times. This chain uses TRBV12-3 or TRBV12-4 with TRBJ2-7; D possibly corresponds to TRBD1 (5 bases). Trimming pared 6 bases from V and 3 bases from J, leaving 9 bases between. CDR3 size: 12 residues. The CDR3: CASRWGSYEQYF. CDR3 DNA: TGTGCCAGCAGGTGGGGCAGCTACGAGCAGTACTTC.

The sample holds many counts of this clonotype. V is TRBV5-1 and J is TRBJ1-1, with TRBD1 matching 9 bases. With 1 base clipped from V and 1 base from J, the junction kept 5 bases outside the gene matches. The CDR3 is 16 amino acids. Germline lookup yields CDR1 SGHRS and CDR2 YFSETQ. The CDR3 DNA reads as TGCGCCAGCAGCTTGACCGCGGGACAGGGGAACACTGAAGCTTTCTTT. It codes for CASSLTAGQGNTEAFF.

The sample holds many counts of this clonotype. The CDR3 sequence is CASSLVADNSPLHF. Here the CDR3 DNA reads TGTGCCAGCAGTTTAGTAGCAGATAATTCACCCCTCCACTTT. The chain combines TRBV27 with TRBJ1-6, with unresolved D. V was cut by 2 bases and J by 5 bases, with 7 bases left in between. CDR1 is MNHEY, CDR2 SMNVEV, per germline (reference sequence). CDR3 length: 14 residues.

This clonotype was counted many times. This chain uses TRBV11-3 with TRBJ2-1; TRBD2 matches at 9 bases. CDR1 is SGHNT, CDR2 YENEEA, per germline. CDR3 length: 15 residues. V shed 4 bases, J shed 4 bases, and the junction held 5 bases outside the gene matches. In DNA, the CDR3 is TGTGCCAGCAGCTCGAGACTAGCGGAGTACAATGAGCAGTTCTTC. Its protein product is CASSSRLAEYNEQFF.